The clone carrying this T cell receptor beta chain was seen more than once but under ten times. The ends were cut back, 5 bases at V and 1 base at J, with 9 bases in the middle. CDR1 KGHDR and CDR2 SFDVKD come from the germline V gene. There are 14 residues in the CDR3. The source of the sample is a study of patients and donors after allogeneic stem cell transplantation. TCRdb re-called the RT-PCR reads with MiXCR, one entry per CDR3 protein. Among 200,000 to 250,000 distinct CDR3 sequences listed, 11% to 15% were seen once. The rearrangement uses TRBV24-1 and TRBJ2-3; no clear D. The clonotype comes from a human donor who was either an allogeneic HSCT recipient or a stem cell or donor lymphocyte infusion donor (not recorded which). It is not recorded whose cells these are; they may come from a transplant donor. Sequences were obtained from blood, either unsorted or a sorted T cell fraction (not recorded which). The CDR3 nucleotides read TGTGCCACCAGTGTCTCCGGAGGCACAGATACGCAGTATTTT. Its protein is CATSVSGGTDTQYF.